This T cell receptor (beta chain) was found in a study of blood T cell repertoires in COVID-19. Data came from immunoSEQ multiplex PCR; TCRdb stores just in-frame clones and leaves some out. The sample carries about 140,000 clones, over 75% recorded once. CDR1 and CDR2 (germline): LGHDT, YNNKEL (reference sequence). The V and J ends lost 4 bases and 8 bases respectively, with 14 bases between them. The CDR3 totals 13 residues. Sequencing was performed on PBMCs or T cells enriched from blood (not recorded which). V and J are TRBV3-1 (or the pseudogene TRBV3-2) and TRBJ1-1; D gene uncertain. The clonotype comes from a woman aged 45-65 years who had recovered from COVID-19. CDR3: CASSLEGRREAFF. For the CDR3, the DNA is TGTGCCAGCAGCCTCGAGGGTCGGAGAGAAGCTTTCTTT.